The 12 T cell receptor beta chains below come from one sample, sequenced in a study of blood T cell repertoires in COVID-19. Clones were sequenced by immunoSEQ multiplex PCR, and TCRdb holds only the in-frame ones, with some missing. The sample has 250,000 or so clones; roughly 88% are singletons. Sequencing was done on a sample of PBMCs or T cells enriched from blood (not recorded which). The source of these receptors is a woman between 45 and 65 years old who had recovered from COVID-19.

Note on this clone: Other DNA sequences in this specimen translate into the identical CDR3. As DNA, the CDR3 is TGTGCCAGCAGTGAAGGGACAGGGTCTTACGAGCAGTACTTC. It specifies CASSEGTGSYEQYF. This rearrangement joins TRBV2 to TRBJ2-7, with 8 bases fitting TRBD1. This CDR3 contains 14 residues. Losses at the gene ends were 1 base for V and 4 bases for J; bases not matched to a gene: 3. The germline V gene encodes CDR1 SNHLY and CDR2 FYNNEI.

The rearrangement joins TRBV28 to TRBJ1-3; no definite D call. Trimming cost V 6 bases and J 0 bases, with 9 bases left between them. The length of the CDR3 is 14 residues. Germline V lookup: CDR1 MDHEN, CDR2 SYDVKM. CDR3 sequence: CASSSRNSGNTIYF. The CDR3 DNA is TGTGCCAGCAGCAGCAGGAACTCTGGAAACACCATATATTTT.

The rearrangement joins TRBV7-2 to TRBJ2-7, with 11 nucleotides matching TRBD1. The CDR3 consists of 15 residues. Losses at the gene ends were 6 bases for V and 1 base for J; bases not matched to a gene: 5. CDR1 is SGHTA and CDR2 is FQGNSA in the germline V gene. For the CDR3, the DNA is TGTGCCAGCAGATTGGACAGGGGGCTGTCCTACGAGCAGTACTTC. Amino acids: CASRLDRGLSYEQYF. The whole variable domain, filled in from reference TRBV7-2 and TRBJ2-7, reads GAGVSQSPSNKVTEKGKDVELRCDPISGHTALYWYRQSLGQGLEFLIYFQGNSAPDKSGLPSDRFSAERTGGSVSTLTIQRTQQEDSAVYLCASRLDRGLSYEQYFGPGTRLTVT.

The rearrangement uses TRBV4-2 and TRBJ1-1, with unresolved D. V dropped 3 bases and J dropped 8 bases, with 16 bases sitting between them. The length of the CDR3 is 14 residues. From germline, CDR1 is LGHNA and CDR2 YNFKEQ. The CDR3 coding sequence is TGTGCCAGCAGCCACCCTGGGGAGGATATCGAAGCTTTCTTT. This sequence encodes CASSHPGEDIEAFF.

This chain joins TRBV27 and TRBJ2-2; 14 nucleotides align to TRBD2. This CDR3 is 16 amino acids long. The junction had 6 bases not matched to a gene; V was cut back by 6 bases and J by 6 bases. Germline-derived CDR1 and CDR2 are MNHEY and SMNVEV (reference sequence). Written as DNA, the CDR3 is TGTGCCAGCAGCCGGACTAGCGGGAGGTATTCCGGGGAGCTGTTTTTT. Encoded protein: CASSRTSGRYSGELFF.

V gene TRBV12-2 combines with J gene TRBJ2-1; TRBD2 is taken as the D call from the table, unchecked against the DNA. TRBV12-2 is a pseudogene locus. The CDR3 has 16 amino acids. The CDR3 loop is CASRPKGLGGDNEQFF. In DNA form, the CDR3 reads TGTGCAAGTCGCCCCAAGGGACTAGGGGGGGACAATGAGCAGTTCTTC.

The chain couples TRBV21-1 to TRBJ2-7; the DNA was not used to check the table's D call, TRBD1. TRBV21-1 is marked as a pseudogene. This CDR3 is 16 amino acids long. The CDR3 spells CASCLEETGKTGEQYF. The CDR3, as DNA: TGTGCCAGCTGCCTCGAAGAGACAGGGAAAACGGGCGAGCAGTACTTC.

The chain is built from TRBV18 and TRBJ2-5; no clear D. In germline, CDR1 is KGHSH, CDR2 LQKENI. The CDR3 totals 13 residues. The ends were cut back, 1 base at V and 5 bases at J, with 8 bases in the middle. CDR3 DNA: TGTGCCAGCTCACCACTTCATCGGGAGACCCAGTACTTC. Translated: CASSPLHRETQYF.

The rearrangement joins TRBV27 to TRBJ1-1; TRBD1 might be the D (5 bases). Looked up from germline, CDR1 is MNHEY and CDR2 is SMNVEV (reference sequence). CDR3 size: 13 residues. The V end lost 3 bases, the J end lost 1 base, and 6 bases lay between the germline ends. The CDR3 nucleotides are TGTGCCAGCAGTTTCGGGGGGAACACTGAAGCTTTCTTT. Its protein product is CASSFGGNTEAFF.

The chain employs TRBV6-1 and TRBJ1-5; D not certain. This CDR3 has 16 amino acids. Trimming stripped 4 bases from V and 0 bases from J, with 13 bases between. Germline V gene sequence: CDR1 MNHNS, CDR2 SASEGT. The CDR3 DNA reads TGTGCCAGCAGTGTCCACGAGGTTAATAGCAATCAGCCCCAGCATTTT. Protein: CASSVHEVNSNQPQHF.

The chain couples TRBV7-9 to TRBJ2-7; 7 nucleotides align to TRBD1. CDR1 and CDR2 from the germline V gene are SEHNR and FQNEAQ (reference sequence). This CDR3 comprises 15 residues. V dropped 1 base and J dropped 2; count of bases not matched to a gene: 5. The CDR3 DNA reads TGTGCCAGCAGCTTAGACGACAGGGTAACCTACGAGCAGTACTTC. It translates to CASSLDDRVTYEQYF.

The chain combines TRBV5-1 with TRBJ2-1, with 8 bases fitting TRBD2. This CDR3 region has 15 residues. The junction had 6 bases not matched to a gene; V was cut back by 4 bases and J by 3 bases. Germline values: CDR1 SGHRS, CDR2 YFSETQ. CDR3 loop: CASSPGLANYNEQFF. DNA for the CDR3: TGCGCCAGCAGCCCTGGACTAGCTAACTACAATGAGCAGTTCTTC.